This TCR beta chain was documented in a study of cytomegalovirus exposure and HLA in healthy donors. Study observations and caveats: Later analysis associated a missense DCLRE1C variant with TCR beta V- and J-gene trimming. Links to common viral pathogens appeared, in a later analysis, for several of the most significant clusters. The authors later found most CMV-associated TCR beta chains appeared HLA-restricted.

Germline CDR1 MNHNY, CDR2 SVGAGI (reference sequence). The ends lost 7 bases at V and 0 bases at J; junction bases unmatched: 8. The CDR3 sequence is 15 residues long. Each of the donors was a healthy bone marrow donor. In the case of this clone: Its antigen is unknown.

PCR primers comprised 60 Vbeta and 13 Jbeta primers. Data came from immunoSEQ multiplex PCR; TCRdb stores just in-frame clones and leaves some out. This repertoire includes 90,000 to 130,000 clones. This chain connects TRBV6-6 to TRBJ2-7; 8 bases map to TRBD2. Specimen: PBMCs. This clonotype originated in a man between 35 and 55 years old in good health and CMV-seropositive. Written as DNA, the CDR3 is TGTGCCAGCACCTCGCGGAGCGGGAGCTCCTACGAGCAGTACTTC. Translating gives CASTSRSGSSYEQYF.